What follows describes a single TCR beta chain. Its cognate antigen has yet to be identified. Within one base of it there is no much larger clone, and no base qualities were kept. This entry is derived from a study of T cell changes during pregnancy in multiple sclerosis (dated by TCRdb to between 2018 and 2021). For the study in its entirety: Changes in the T cell repertoire over the course of pregnancy were examined in this study in women with multiple sclerosis.

The library was built by means of the immunoSEQ multiplex PCR assay. The immuneACCESS repertoire file appears here via TCRdb, limited to in-frame rearrangements. These files lack a portion of the clones; in checked studies, under half of the deficit traces to unresolved V genes, and the cause of the others is not known. The sample data list 58,000 or so clones, and about 88% of these were observed just once. Over 1.5% of the sample comes from the top ten. From the cysteine up to the phenylalanine, the CDR3 has a length of 14 residues. Here the CDR3 DNA is all that survives: 42 bases in frame from base 1. The germline V gene sets CDR1 to ENHRY and CDR2 to SYGVKD. V is shortened by 4 bases, J by 1 base, and the region joining them spans 8 bases.

This sequence originates from a female donor with multiple sclerosis, enrolled in a pregnancy study. The receptor chain draws on TRBV10-3 and TRBJ2-1; TRBD2 is a weak D gene call, 5 bases matching. The material sequenced was peripheral blood, taken after pregnancy. The nucleotides are TGTGCCATCAGTGTAGCGTCATCCTACAATGAGCAGTTCTTC. This sequence encodes CAISVASSYNEQFF.